This T cell receptor beta chain derives from a study of human T cells and chemical hapten exposure. Study-wide context: Diagnoses of alopecia areata, totalis or universalis occurred in mostly female patients. Study findings and constraints: Expanded TCRs showed more large CDR3 clusters than pre-sensitization or healthy control sets.

The CDR3 sequence is 14 residues long. The V end was cut by 0 bases, the J end by 7 bases, with 11 bases between. Per the germline V gene, CDR1 is SGHRS and CDR2 is YFSETQ. TCRdb passed the RACE reads through MiXCR, listing each CDR3 protein once. This repertoire shows 180,000 or so distinct CDR3 sequences, under 25% found once; its top ten account for under 7%. This clonotype has more than one count but fewer than ten. No antigen is known for it. Time point denoted: patch test 1, 2 weeks after DPC sensitization. Treatment: therapeutic diphenylcyclopropenone sensitization with weekly scalp DPC. This sequence joins TRBV5-1 and TRBJ2-1, with D unresolved. The clonotype originates from a woman between 50 and 59 years old with alopecia areata. Some clones in this sample may be carry-over from other donors' samples. The source was whole blood, collected in connection with sensitization to the hapten diphenylcyclopropenone (DPC). This CDR3 is CASSLGSPINEQFF. The CDR3 nucleotides are TGCGCCAGCAGCTTGGGCAGCCCGATTAATGAGCAGTTCTTC.